A selection of T cell receptor beta chains follows, all from one sample in a study of read filtering for tumor transcriptome and immune sequencing. MiXCR was run by TCRdb on the reads, yielding one entry per CDR3 protein. The repertoire consists of about 35,000 distinct CDR3 sequences, with more than 13% occurring once and the leading ten covering approximately 7%. Sequenced sample: a population of CD138-negative cells sorted from bone marrow. These TCRs come from a donor aged 40 or older with multiple myeloma. Each CDR3 is given with its conserved first and last residue. The D gene is left open where the match is weak. A clone size is listed for some rows: how often the clone was seen (once, few, many), or a class if it is expanded.

TRBV29-1	TRBJ2-7	TRBD1	many	TGCAGCGTTGAAGATAGTTCCGGGACAGGGTTTAACGAGCAGTACTTC	CSVEDSSGTGFNEQYF
TRBV3-1	TRBJ2-3	-	many	TGTGCCAGCAGCCAAAACACAGATACGCAGTATTTT	CASSQNTDTQYF
TRBV7-6	TRBJ1-3	TRBD1	many	TGTGCCAGCAGCTCCGGGACAGGGGGCACCATCTCTGGAAACACCATATATTTT	CASSSGTGGTISGNTIYF
TRBV10-1	TRBJ1-6	-	few	TGCGCCAGCAGTGACCGGGGAGGGGATTCACCCCTCCACTTT	CASSDRGGDSPLHF
TRBV18	TRBJ2-6	-	many	TGTGCCAGCCAGCCGGCTGGGGCCAACGTCCTGACTTTC	CASQPAGANVLTF
TRBV5-1	TRBJ2-5	-	-	TGCGCCAGCAGCGGCTCGACTCAGACGGGGGAGACCCAGTACTTC	CASSGSTQTGETQYF
TRBV28	TRBJ1-2	-	-	TGTGCCAGCAGTACGACAGGAACCAACTACACCTTC	CASSTTGTNYTF
TRBV12-3/TRBV12-4	TRBJ2-3	-	many	TGTGCCAGCAGTTTAGCGGGGGGCCGGGCAGATACGCAGTATTTT	CASSLAGGRADTQYF
TRBV6-1	TRBJ2-3	-	many	TGTGCCTCAGCAAAAGGTCAGCTACCCACAGATACGCAGTATTTT	CASAKGQLPTDTQYF
TRBV11-2	TRBJ2-1	TRBD2	many	TGTGCCAGCAGCTTAGATCGACTGGCGGGAGTACAAAATGAGCAGTTCTTC	CASSLDRLAGVQNEQFF
TRBV7-8	TRBJ2-7	-	many	TGTGCCAGCAGCTTAGAAGGGGGGGCGGCGGGGGAGCAGTACTTC	CASSLEGGAAGEQYF
TRBV12-3/TRBV12-4	TRBJ2-5	TRBD1	few	TGTGCCAGCAGTCGACAGGGAACCAACCAAGAGACCCAGTACTTC	CASSRQGTNQETQYF
TRBV11-3	TRBJ1-1	-	-	TGTGTCAGCAGCTTAGTTACGGGCACTGAAGCCTTCTTT	CVSSLVTGTEAFF
TRBV5-1	TRBJ2-1	-	many	TGCGCCAGCAGCTTGGCAACCGCGGCCAATGAGCAGTTCTTC	CASSLATAANEQFF
TRBV6-2/TRBV6-3	TRBJ2-5	TRBD2	many	TGTGCCAGCAGTGCCCCACTAGCGGGGGAACAAGAGACCCAGTACTTC	CASSAPLAGEQETQYF
TRBV6-6	TRBJ2-3	-	many	TGTGCCAGCAGTTACAGGGGCCCCTACACAGATACGCAGTATTTT	CASSYRGPYTDTQYF
TRBV12-3/TRBV12-4	TRBJ1-6	TRBD1	many	TGTGCCAGCAGCCGGGACAGGGGACGGAATTCACCCCTCCACTTT	CASSRDRGRNSPLHF
TRBV7-2	TRBJ2-1	TRBD2	many	TGTGCCAGCAGTACTAGCGGGAGGGCTAGGAGCTCCTACAATGAGCAGTTCTTC	CASSTSGRARSSYNEQFF
TRBV11-3	TRBJ1-4	-	few	TGTGCCAACAGCAAGGAGAGAGGGGAAAAACTGTTTTTT	CANSKERGEKLFF
TRBV11-2	TRBJ2-7	-	-	TGTGCCAGCAGCTTAGAGTTAGGGTATGTCTACGAGCAGTACTTC	CASSLELGYVYEQYF
TRBV5-1	TRBJ2-7	TRBD2	-	TGCGCCAGCAGCTTGGAGATACTAGCGGGAGTTTGCGAGCAGTACTTC	CASSLEILAGVCEQYF
TRBV11-2	TRBJ2-1	-	medium-sized	TGTGCCAGCAGCGCGACTAGTCGGAATGAGCAGTTCTTC	CASSATSRNEQFF
TRBV3-1	TRBJ2-1	-	many	TGTGCCAGCAAACAGGGGGCGGGGGGCAATGAGCAGTTCTTC	CASKQGAGGNEQFF
TRBV18	TRBJ2-3	TRBD1	many	TGTGCCAGCTCGCGCTACACGACCGGGACAGAGAGCACAGATACGCAGTATTTT	CASSRYTTGTESTDTQYF
TRBV30	TRBJ2-7	-	many	TGTGCCTGGAGTGTACGTCTGGGGCCAAGCTACTTC	CAWSVRLGPSYF
TRBV11-2	TRBJ2-5	-	few	TGTGCCAGCAGCTTAGATTTCCGTCCGGAGACCCAGTACTTC	CASSLDFRPETQYF
TRBV10-2	TRBJ1-1	-	many	TGCGCCAGCAGTGTACAGGGATACACTGAAGCTTTCTTT	CASSVQGYTEAFF
TRBV5-5	TRBJ2-1	TRBD1	many	TGTGCCAGCAGCTTGGGGGTCTGGACAGGGGGCGCGGGGAATGAGCAGTTCTTC	CASSLGVWTGGAGNEQFF
TRBV7-9	TRBJ1-5	-	-	TGTGCCAGCAGCGGAAACAGCTACAATCAGCCCCAGCATTTT	CASSGNSYNQPQHF
TRBV24-1	TRBJ2-1	-	-	TGTGCCACCAGTGAAATACTTACCGGGACCCATAATGAGCAGTTCTTC	CATSEILTGTHNEQFF
TRBV12-3/TRBV12-4	TRBJ2-1	TRBD1	medium-sized	TGTGCCAGCACTACCTCAGGCAGGGGGTCCTACAATGAGCAGTTCTTC	CASTTSGRGSYNEQFF
TRBV6-1	TRBJ1-1	-	many	TGTGCCAGCAGTCCAGATGGGGTGAGCACTGAAGCTTTCTTT	CASSPDGVSTEAFF
TRBV29-1	TRBJ1-1	TRBD1	few	TGCAGCGTTGATGGGGTCAGGGGGCTTTTTGCGGCCCTGTCCTTT	CSVDGVRGLFAALSF
TRBV7-9	TRBJ2-3	-	many	TGTGCCATCACTGGAGGTGTCGCAGATACGCAGTATTTT	CAITGGVADTQYF
TRBV20-1	TRBJ2-7	-	-	TGCGGTGCTAGAGCCCCGGGGAGTTCCTACGAGCAGTACTTC	CGARAPGSSYEQYF
TRBV11-3	TRBJ2-1	TRBD2	-	TGTGCCAGCAGGTCGCTAGCGGGGGTAAATGAGCAGTTCTTC	CASRSLAGVNEQFF
TRBV7-2	TRBJ1-4	-	many	TGTGCCAGCAGCTTTGAGGTTACTAATGAAAAACTGTTTTTT	CASSFEVTNEKLFF
TRBV5-1	TRBJ1-2	-	many	TGCGCCAGCAGCTTCTCGGCCGATGGCTACACCTTC	CASSFSADGYTF
TRBV29-1	TRBJ2-7	-	many	TGCAGCTATACAGGAGGACCCTACGAGCAGTACTTC	CSYTGGPYEQYF
TRBV7-3	TRBJ2-1	TRBD2	medium-sized	TGTGCCAGCAGCCCCTCGACTAGCGGGGGCCTGGGCAATGAGCAGTTCTTC	CASSPSTSGGLGNEQFF
TRBV10-3	TRBJ2-1	TRBD2	-	TGTGCCATCAGCGAGCGGGGAGCTAACAATGAGCAGTTCTTC	CAISERGANNEQFF
TRBV7-9	TRBJ2-5	-	few	TGTGCCAGCAGCTTAGTCCAGTCGTGGTCCCAGTACTTC	CASSLVQSWSQYF
TRBV3-1	TRBJ2-7	-	many	TGTGCCAGCAGCCAAGATTACACTTCCTACGAGCAGTACTTC	CASSQDYTSYEQYF
TRBV9	TRBJ2-1	TRBD1	many	TGTGCCAGCAGCCCCGGACAGGGGTACTTGAATGAGCAGTTCTTC	CASSPGQGYLNEQFF
TRBV21-1	TRBJ2-2	-	many	TGTGCCAGCAGCAATCCCGGACAGGGGTTAACCGGGGAGCTGTTTTTT	CASSNPGQGLTGELFF
TRBV10-3	TRBJ1-2	-	-	TGTGCCATCGTGGGGGTTGGCTATGGCTACACCTTC	CAIVGVGYGYTF
TRBV9	TRBJ2-7	-	many	TGTGCCAGCAGCGCCCGAGAAGGGGACACTTTTAACTACGAGCAGTACTTC	CASSAREGDTFNYEQYF
TRBV24-1	TRBJ2-3	-	many	TGTGCCACCAGTGAAGCCACGGGTCTTAGCACAGATACGCAGTATTTT	CATSEATGLSTDTQYF
TRBV7-9	TRBJ1-1	-	many	TGTGCCAGCAGCTTAGGGGTATTTGAAGCTTTCTTT	CASSLGVFEAFF
TRBV27	TRBJ1-5	TRBD1	few	TGTGCCAGCAGTTTATCGGCAGGGGGCAGGACCCAGCATTTT	CASSLSAGGRTQHF
TRBV13	TRBJ2-3	-	few	TGTGCCAGCAGCACTTTGGGGCGGGCGCCCACGGATACGCAGTATTTT	CASSTLGRAPTDTQYF
TRBV20-1	TRBJ1-1	-	many	TGCAGTGCTAGAAAGTCGGGAAACACTGAAGCTTTCTTT	CSARKSGNTEAFF
TRBV3-1	TRBJ2-2	-	many	TGTGCCAGCAGGTTAGGACCCGGGGAGCTGTTTTTT	CASRLGPGELFF
TRBV27	TRBJ2-1	-	few	TGTGCCAGCAGTTTAACCGACATGGGGAATGAGCAGTTCTTC	CASSLTDMGNEQFF